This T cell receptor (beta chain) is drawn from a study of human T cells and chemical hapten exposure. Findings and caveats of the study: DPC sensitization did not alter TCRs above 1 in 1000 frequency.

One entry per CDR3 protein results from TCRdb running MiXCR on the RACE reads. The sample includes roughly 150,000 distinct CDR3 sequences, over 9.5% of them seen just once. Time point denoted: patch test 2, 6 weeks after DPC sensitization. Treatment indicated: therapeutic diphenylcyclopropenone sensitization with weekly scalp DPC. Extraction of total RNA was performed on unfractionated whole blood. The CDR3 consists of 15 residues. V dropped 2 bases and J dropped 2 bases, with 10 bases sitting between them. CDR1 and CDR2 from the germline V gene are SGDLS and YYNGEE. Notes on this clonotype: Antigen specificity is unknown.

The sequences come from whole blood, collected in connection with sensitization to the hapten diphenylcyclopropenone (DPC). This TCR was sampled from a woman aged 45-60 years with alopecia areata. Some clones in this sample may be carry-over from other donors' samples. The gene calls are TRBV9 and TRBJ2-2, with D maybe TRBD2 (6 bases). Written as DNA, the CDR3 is TGTGCCAGCAGCGTCCCGGGGGTTAACACCGGGGAGCTGTTTTTT. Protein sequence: CASSVPGVNTGELFF. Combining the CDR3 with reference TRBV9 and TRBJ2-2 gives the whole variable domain DSGVTQTPKHLITATGQRVTLRCSPRSGDLSVYWYQQSLDQGLQFLIQYYNGEERAKGNILERFSAQQFPDLHSELNLSSLELGDSALYFCASSVPGVNTGELFFGEGSRLTVL.